Following are 26 T cell receptor beta chains from one sample sequenced in a study of cytomegalovirus exposure and HLA in healthy donors. Using immunoSEQ multiplex PCR, the repertoire was profiled, and TCRdb retains in-frame clones only, with some absent. This sample has more than 90,000 clones; approximately 88% occur once, and the top ten carry around 2%. Material for sequencing was PBMCs. Source of these receptors: a man aged 18 to 35 in good health and CMV-seronegative.

The chain is built from TRBV7-6 and TRBJ2-2; 8 bases map to TRBD2. After removal of 5 bases from V and 6 bases from J, the junction contained 8 bases not matched to a gene. The CDR3 extends over 15 amino acids. Germline V gene data show CDR1 as SGHVS and CDR2 as FNYEAQ. This CDR3 is CASSTSGGASGELFF. In nucleotides, the CDR3 is TGTGCCAGCAGCACGAGCGGGGGCGCGTCCGGGGAGCTGTTTTTT.

This rearrangement joins TRBV6-5 to TRBJ1-5; D unresolved. The CDR3 sequence is 14 residues long. Germline loops: CDR1 MNHEY, CDR2 SVGAGI. V lost 7 bases and J lost 6, with 16 bases in between. Here the CDR3 DNA reads TGTGCCAGCACCCAGTTGGGCGCGGGTCAGCCCCAGCATTTT. As protein: CASTQLGAGQPQHF.

This chain uses TRBV7-9 with TRBJ2-5; D gene ambiguous. V lost 1 base, J lost 5 bases, and 5 bases lay in between. In germline, CDR1 is SEHNR, CDR2 FQNEAQ (reference sequence). This CDR3 is 12 amino acids long. The CDR3 coding sequence is TGTGCCAGCAGCTTAGGTGCGGAGACCCAGTACTTC. This encodes CASSLGAETQYF.

The gene calls are TRBV6-5 and TRBJ2-7; D is possibly TRBD2 (5 bases). This CDR3 has 15 amino acids. CDR1 and CDR2 (germline): MNHEY, SVGAGI. V shed 6 bases and J shed 2 bases, with 17 bases lying between them. CDR3 DNA: TGTGCCAGCAGAGACACCGGGTCCGGGGCCTACGAGCAGTACTTC. Protein sequence: CASRDTGSGAYEQYF.

The chain employs TRBV10-1 and TRBJ1-6; D is undetermined. The CDR3 is 12 amino acids. V shed 8 bases and J shed 7 bases, with 9 bases lying between them. CDR1 and CDR2 from the germline V gene are WNHNN and SYGVQD (reference sequence). In DNA form, the CDR3 reads TGCGCCAGCTCTACCCAAAATTCACCCCTCCACTTT. It translates to CASSTQNSPLHF.

J is TRBJ1-6 and V is TRBV30; D unresolved. The CDR3 runs 14 residues. Trimming pared 0 bases from V and 7 bases from J, leaving 10 bases between. Germline loops: CDR1 GTSNPN, CDR2 SVGIG (reference sequence). CDR3 DNA: TGTGCCTGGAGTGTGGAGACGGTCAATTCACCCCTCCACTTT. Translated, it gives CAWSVETVNSPLHF. Looking up the rest from reference TRBV30 and TRBJ1-6 gives the full variable domain: SQTIHQWPATLVQPVGSPLSLECTVEGTSNPNLYWYRQAAGRGLQLLFYSVGIGQISSEVPQNLSASRPQDRQFILSSKKLLLSDSGFYLCAWSVETVNSPLHFGNGTRLTVT.

The chain links TRBV21-1 to TRBJ2-1; the D call TRBD1 from the table was never checked on the DNA. TRBV21-1 is flagged as a pseudogene. The CDR3 is made up of 19 amino acids. CDR3: CASTQKGQGSLTLGNEQFF. CDR3 sequence (DNA): TGTGCCAGCACCCAAAAGGGACAGGGTAGTCTAACCCTCGGCAATGAGCAGTTCTTC.

This clone has just one count. The genes are TRBV4-3 and TRBJ1-2, with D possibly being TRBD1 (5 bases). V was shortened by 1 base and J by 4 bases, with 13 bases between the two germline ends. The germline V gene encodes CDR1 LGHNA and CDR2 YSLEER. The length of the CDR3 is 15 residues. The CDR3 protein is CASSQARGVGYGYTF. The CDR3 DNA sequence: TGCGCCAGCAGCCAAGCGCGGGGGGTAGGCTATGGCTACACCTTC.

The chain combines TRBV9 with TRBJ1-4; possible D gene TRBD1, 5 bases. V was clipped by 0 bases and J by 4 bases, with 10 bases between them. CDR1 and CDR2 from the germline V gene are SGDLS and YYNGEE. CDR3 size: 15 residues. The CDR3 DNA reads TGTGCCAGCAGCGTAGGCGACAGCAGTAATGAAAAACTGTTTTTT. It yields the protein CASSVGDSSNEKLFF.

The V call is TRBV25-1, the J call TRBJ2-5; D uncertain. From germline, CDR1 is MGHDK and CDR2 SYGVNS. This CDR3 contains 16 residues. Trimming took off 10 bases at V and 2 bases at J, with 23 bases between the two ends. This CDR3 is CATTPPPPDNQETQYF. In nucleotides, the CDR3 is TGTGCCACCACCCCACCCCCACCAGACAATCAAGAGACCCAGTACTTC.

J is TRBJ1-1 and V is TRBV10-2; possibly TRBD1 for D (6 bases). Deletions cut 0 bases from V and 5 bases from J, with 10 bases between. The CDR3 extends over 14 amino acids. CDR1 and CDR2 (germline): WSHSY, SAAADI. The CDR3 region is CASSESGGGTEAFF. The CDR3 DNA is TGCGCCAGCAGTGAGTCTGGGGGCGGAACTGAAGCTTTCTTT.

This clone is a singleton in its sample. This sequence joins TRBV7-9 and TRBJ1-2, with 8 bases fitting TRBD1. In germline, CDR1 is SEHNR, CDR2 FQNEAQ (reference sequence). The CDR3 is 15 amino acids. J lost 2 bases, V lost 6 bases, and 8 bases had no gene match. The CDR3 DNA follows: TGTGCCAGCAGAAAAGGACAGGGCGTCAACTATGGCTACACCTTC. The encoded protein is CASRKGQGVNYGYTF.

J is TRBJ2-3 and V is TRBV27; D not certain. Between the trimmed V and J ends, which lost 1 base and 2 bases, there was a span of 7 bases. The CDR3 contains 14 residues. Germline CDR1 MNHEY, CDR2 SMNVEV (reference sequence). CDR3 DNA sequence: TGTGCCAGCAGTTTATTGGCTCCCACAGATACGCAGTATTTT. This gives the protein CASSLLAPTDTQYF.

The chain carries TRBV10-1 and TRBJ1-1; 9 bases align to TRBD1. V gave up 3 bases and J gave up 4 bases; unmatched junction bases: 15. Per the germline V gene, CDR1 is WNHNN and CDR2 is SYGVQD (reference sequence). The CDR3 sequence is 18 residues long. CDR3 loop: CASSDNAVTGGWSTEAFF. CDR3 coding DNA: TGCGCCAGCAGTGACAACGCGGTGACAGGGGGTTGGAGCACTGAAGCTTTCTTT.

The CDR3 here is CASSYEKYNEQFF. The CDR3 bases are TGTGCCAGCAGTTACGAGAAGTACAATGAGCAGTTCTTC. V usage is TRBV6-5 and J usage is TRBJ2-1; unclear D gene. Germline assignment: CDR1 MNHEY and CDR2 SVGAGI. The CDR3 consists of 13 residues. The germline V and J ends were trimmed by 2 bases and 4 bases, with 6 bases remaining between them.

V and J are TRBV6-5 and TRBJ2-7, with a tentative D call TRBD2 (6 bases). The CDR3 sequence is 16 residues long. The V and J ends lost 2 bases and 2 bases respectively, with 16 bases between them. Germline V gives CDR1 MNHEY, CDR2 SVGAGI. The CDR3 sequence is CASSYQGGDYTYEQYF. The CDR3 nucleotides read TGTGCCAGCAGTTACCAAGGAGGGGATTACACCTACGAGCAGTACTTC.

This chain links TRBV5-4 with TRBJ1-5; 7 bases align to TRBD1. CDR1 is SGHNT, CDR2 YYREEE, per germline (reference sequence). V was clipped by 2 bases and J by 2 bases; unmatched bases: 10. This CDR3 is 17 amino acids long. DNA for the CDR3: TGTGCCAGCAGCTTCACGACAGGGTTCTTCGGCAATCAGCCCCAGCATTTT. It codes for CASSFTTGFFGNQPQHF. Full variable domain (missing parts from reference TRBV5-4 and TRBJ1-5): ETGVTQSPTHLIKTRGQQVTLRCSSQSGHNTVSWYQQALGQGPQFIFQYYREEENGRGNFPPRFSGLQFPNYSSELNVNALELDDSALYLCASSFTTGFFGNQPQHFGDGTRLSIL.

This chain connects TRBV11-2 to TRBJ1-1, with 9 nucleotides matching TRBD1. V lost 0 bases and J lost 12; bases outside the gene matches: 5. Germline V gene sequence: CDR1 SGHAT, CDR2 FQNNGV. The CDR3 consists of 13 residues. CDR3 region: CASSLERDRETFF. The CDR3 DNA reads as TGTGCCAGCAGCTTAGAACGGGACAGGGAAACTTTCTTT.

J is TRBJ2-1 and V is TRBV5-1; tentatively, D is TRBD2 (5 bases). Per the germline V gene, CDR1 is SGHRS and CDR2 is YFSETQ. V lost 3 bases and J 5 bases, leaving 12 bases between the germline ends. The CDR3 covers 14 residues. The CDR3 loop is CASSYRTGNNEQFF. The DNA of the CDR3 is TGCGCCAGCAGCTATAGGACGGGAAACAATGAGCAGTTCTTC.

This clone showed up many times. The chain joins TRBV5-4 to TRBJ2-7, with TRBD2 matching over 11 bases. V dropped 3 bases and J dropped 9; count of bases not matched to a gene: 17. The CDR3 totals 17 residues. Per germline, CDR1 SGHNT and CDR2 YYREEE (reference sequence). The CDR3: CASSSLDGTSGYAAQYF. CDR3 nucleotides: TGTGCCAGCAGCTCCCTAGACGGGACTAGCGGTTATGCTGCGCAGTACTTC.

This chain connects TRBV2 to TRBJ1-5, with D perhaps matching TRBD1 (5 bases). This CDR3 has 15 residues. Trimming left V 1 base short and J 3 bases short, with 10 bases between. The germline V gene has CDR1 SNHLY and CDR2 FYNNEI. CDR3 region: CASSEGGGFNQPQHF. The CDR3 coding sequence is TGTGCCAGCAGTGAAGGGGGGGGTTTCAATCAGCCCCAGCATTTT.

This chain connects TRBV11-2 to TRBJ2-5; 8 positions match TRBD1. The germline gives CDR1 SGHAT, CDR2 FQNNGV. V dropped 5 bases and J dropped 4; count of bases not matched to a gene: 9. CDR3 length: 15 amino acids. The CDR3, as DNA: TGTGCCAGCAGCACGCGCAGGGGGCTCGGAGAGACCCAGTACTTC. It codes for CASSTRRGLGETQYF.

The table lists this clone with a count of one. V gene TRBV19 combines with J gene TRBJ1-5; 8 bases are shared with TRBD1. The germline V gene encodes CDR1 LNHDA and CDR2 SQIVND (reference sequence). Germline trimming cut 4 bases from V and 8 bases from J; bases unmatched to any gene: 7. CDR3 length: 14 amino acids. The chain's CDR3 is CASSSGQGREPQHF. CDR3 DNA sequence: TGTGCCAGTAGTAGCGGACAGGGTAGAGAGCCCCAGCATTTT.

This chain links TRBV29-1 with TRBJ2-7; weak D call: TRBD2 (5 bases). Looked up from germline, CDR1 is SQVTM and CDR2 is ANQGSEA. This CDR3 has 11 amino acids. V lost 4 bases, J lost 3 bases, and 7 bases lay in between. CDR3 sequence reads: CSVAGDYEQYF. The CDR3, as DNA: TGCAGCGTTGCCGGGGACTACGAGCAGTACTTC.

The genes are TRBV4-1 and TRBJ2-7; TRBD2 matches at 10 bases. This CDR3 comprises 17 residues. Germline trimming cut 0 bases from V and 4 bases from J; bases unmatched to any gene: 9. Germline CDR1 MGHRA, CDR2 YSYEKL. The CDR3 loop reads CASSQDPASGGRYEQYF. CDR3 DNA: TGCGCCAGCAGCCAAGATCCGGCTAGCGGGGGAAGGTACGAGCAGTACTTC.

This chain connects TRBV30 to TRBJ2-6; 7 nucleotides match TRBD2. Germline V gene sequence: CDR1 GTSNPN, CDR2 SVGIG (reference sequence). CDR3 length: 16 amino acids. After removal of 5 bases from V and 0 bases from J, the junction contained 7 bases not matched to a gene. The CDR3 loop reads CAWVGGSNSGANVLTF. CDR3 coding DNA: TGTGCCTGGGTCGGGGGGTCCAACTCTGGGGCCAACGTCCTGACTTTC.